One and the same sample provided the 18 T cell receptor beta chains below, sequenced in a study of blood T cell repertoires in COVID-19. Repertoires were generated with immunoSEQ multiplex PCR, while TCRdb's copy carries only in-frame clones and drops some. The table records around 310,000 clones, 75% to 95% of them present only once. What was sequenced was peripheral blood. These receptors all stem from a woman in her 30s with COVID-19, enrolled during active disease.

This rearrangement joins TRBV27 to TRBJ1-1, with D perhaps matching TRBD1 (5 bases). Germline V gives CDR1 MNHEY, CDR2 SMNVEV (reference sequence). Trimming pared 7 bases from V and 4 bases from J, leaving 19 bases between. The CDR3 loop spans 15 amino acids. The CDR3 loop reads CASTHLPTGGTEAFF. DNA for the CDR3: TGTGCCAGCACCCACCTTCCGACGGGGGGCACTGAAGCTTTCTTT.

This clone was seen more than once but under ten times. The chain carries TRBV29-1 and TRBJ2-7; D possibly corresponds to TRBD2 (5 bases). CDR3 length: 13 residues. Germline CDR1 and CDR2: SQVTM and ANQGSEA. V was cut by 5 bases and J by 3 bases, with 14 bases left in between. This CDR3 is CSVLSVGDYEQYF. The CDR3 region has the DNA TGCAGCGTTCTGAGCGTCGGGGACTACGAGCAGTACTTC.

V is TRBV4-1 and J is TRBJ2-1; 9 bases match TRBD2. Germline V gene data show CDR1 as MGHRA and CDR2 as YSYEKL. V trimming: 6 bases; J trimming: 6 bases; junction bases outside the gene matches: 3. The CDR3 covers 13 residues. CDR3 sequence (DNA): TGCGCCAGCAGATTGACTAGCGGCAATGAGCAGTTCTTC. It codes for CASRLTSGNEQFF.

The gene calls are TRBV19 and TRBJ2-7, with TRBD2 matching over 8 bases. V dropped 4 bases and J dropped 5; count of bases not matched to a gene: 16. CDR1 LNHDA and CDR2 SQIVND come from the germline V gene (reference sequence). The length of the CDR3 is 17 residues. The CDR3 sequence: CASSTPNSGNLWDEQYF. In DNA, the CDR3 is TGTGCCAGTAGTACCCCCAATAGCGGGAACCTATGGGACGAGCAGTACTTC. The full variable domain, rest sourced from reference TRBV19 and TRBJ2-7, is DGGITQSPKYLFRKEGQNVTLSCEQNLNHDAMYWYRQDPGQGLRLIYYSQIVNDFQKGDIAEGYSVSREKKESFPLTVTSAQKNPTAFYLCASSTPNSGNLWDEQYFGPGTRLTVT.

The chain links TRBV11-2 to TRBJ2-5, with D possibly being TRBD2 (6 bases). CDR1 is SGHAT and CDR2 is FQNNGV in the germline V gene. The length of the CDR3 is 14 residues. V was clipped by 5 bases and J by 5 bases, with 15 bases between them. CDR3 in amino acids: CASSPRGFSETQYF. As DNA, the CDR3 is TGTGCCAGCAGCCCGCGGGGATTCAGCGAGACCCAGTACTTC.

This chain uses TRBV3-1 (or the pseudogene TRBV3-2) with TRBJ1-3; D unclear. Germline CDR1 reads LGHDT; CDR2 reads YNNKEL (reference sequence). V was shortened by 8 bases and J by 2 bases, with 13 bases between the two germline ends. CDR3 size: 14 residues. In DNA form, the CDR3 reads TGTGCCAGCCGCAAAACGGGAGCTGGAAACACCATATATTTT. Protein sequence: CASRKTGAGNTIYF.

The CDR3 sequence: CASSLLAGTNEKLFF. The CDR3 DNA reads as TGTGCCAGCAGTTTATTAGCGGGCACTAATGAAAAACTGTTTTTT. The chain recombines TRBV28 with TRBJ1-4; D ambiguous. The ends were cut back, 1 base at V and 2 bases at J, with 8 bases in the middle. This CDR3 is built from 15 residues. From germline, CDR1 is MDHEN and CDR2 SYDVKM.

The DNA for the CDR3 is TGTGCCAGCAGCCCGTGGACAGGAAACTATGGCTACACCTTC. Its protein product is CASSPWTGNYGYTF. The genes are TRBV7-2 and TRBJ1-2, with 7 bases aligning to TRBD1. Germline V gives CDR1 SGHTA, CDR2 FQGNSA. V shed 5 bases, J shed 2 bases, and the junction held 5 bases outside the gene matches. This CDR3 is 14 amino acids long.

The CDR3 region has the DNA TGTGCCAGCAGCGTAGGGACTAGCGGGATTTCAGCCAAAAACATTCAGTACTTC. This sequence encodes CASSVGTSGISAKNIQYF. V usage is TRBV9 and J usage is TRBJ2-4; 12 bases are shared with TRBD2. With V trimmed by 0 bases and J by 0 bases, 4 bases remained unmatched. CDR1 SGDLS and CDR2 YYNGEE come from the germline V gene. This CDR3 region has 18 residues.

The sample holds many counts of this clone. The rearrangement uses TRBV4-1 and TRBJ1-1, with D unclear. Germline-derived CDR1 and CDR2 are MGHRA and YSYEKL. V shed 4 bases and J shed 11 bases, with 17 bases lying between them. This CDR3 is 13 amino acids long. CDR3 sequence (DNA): TGCGCCAGCAGCCCCTCCTCGTCCCAACGGGCTTTCTTT. Amino acids: CASSPSSSQRAFF.

With respect to this clone: At one of its ends the junction is not consistent with the germline gene, which may arise from a read error. J is TRBJ2-1 and V is TRBV7-9; TRBD2 aligns across 9 bases. CDR3 size: 15 residues. Germline V gene lookup returns CDR1 SEHNR and CDR2 FQNEAQ (reference sequence). CDR3 sequence reads: CASGFIAGAQNEQFF. CDR3 bases: TGTGCCAGCGGCTTCATAGCGGGAGCCCAGAATGAGCAGTTCTTC. The entire variable domain, with the rest obtained from reference TRBV7-9 and TRBJ2-1, is as follows: DTGVSQNPRHKITKRGQNVTFRCDPISEHNRLYWYRQTLGQGPEFLTYFQNEAQLEKSRLLSDRFSAERPKGSFSTLEIQRTEQGDSAMYLCASGFIAGAQNEQFFGPGTRLTVL.

The chain has TRBV2 and TRBJ2-7; 7 bases are shared with TRBD2. In germline, CDR1 is SNHLY, CDR2 FYNNEI. CDR3 length: 14 residues. V dropped 3 bases and J dropped 5; count of bases not matched to a gene: 7. The DNA for the CDR3 is TGTGCCAGCAGTGACGGTCGGGAGGATAACGAGCAGTACTTC. Translation: CASSDGREDNEQYF.

The J gene is TRBJ1-1, the V gene TRBV28; D is possibly TRBD1 (5 bases). The CDR3 is made up of 13 amino acids. Trimming removed 6 bases at V and 1 base at J, with 9 bases between. Looked up from germline, CDR1 is MDHEN and CDR2 is SYDVKM. This CDR3 is CASRYQGNTEAFF. In DNA, the CDR3 is TGTGCCAGCAGATATCAGGGGAACACTGAAGCTTTCTTT.

This clone was detected only once. The CDR3 sequence: CASSGRTGTGANVLTF. The CDR3 DNA sequence: TGTGCCAGCAGTGGCCGGACAGGGACCGGGGCCAACGTCCTGACTTTC. The V and J genes are TRBV6-1 and TRBJ2-6, with TRBD1 matching 8 bases. CDR3 length: 16 amino acids. From germline, CDR1 is MNHNS and CDR2 SASEGT. Losses at the gene ends were 4 bases for V and 4 bases for J; bases not matched to a gene: 6.

CDR3 coding DNA: TGTGCCAGTACGACACTGACTATCACAGATACGCAGTATTTT. It yields the protein CASTTLTITDTQYF. This chain links TRBV2 with TRBJ2-3; tentatively, D is TRBD2 (5 bases). With 9 bases removed from V and 2 bases from J, the gap between germline ends came to 15 bases. Germline assignment: CDR1 SNHLY and CDR2 FYNNEI. The CDR3 is made up of 14 amino acids.

This clone was recorded only once. The CDR3 region is CATSDTTSGQETQYF. For the CDR3, the DNA is TGTGCCACCAGTGATACGACTAGCGGCCAAGAGACCCAGTACTTC. The chain links TRBV24-1 to TRBJ2-5, with 9 positions matching TRBD2. Per germline, CDR1 KGHDR and CDR2 SFDVKD. The CDR3 contains 15 residues. V shed 3 bases, J shed 1 base, and the junction held 2 bases outside the gene matches.

The chain joins TRBV19 to TRBJ1-3; unclear D gene. Germline V gene data show CDR1 as LNHDA and CDR2 as SQIVND (reference sequence). V was shortened by 6 bases and J by 2 bases, with 11 bases between the two germline ends. There are 14 residues in the CDR3. CDR3 protein: CASRGGRTGNTIYF. The CDR3 region has the DNA TGTGCCAGTAGAGGAGGGCGGACTGGAAACACCATATATTTT.

In the case of this clone: The junction does not match germline at one end; this may be a read error. Other DNA sequences in this sample translate to the same CDR3. The chain has TRBV3-1 (or the pseudogene TRBV3-2) and TRBJ2-6, with a tentative D call TRBD1 (5 bases). Germline lookup yields CDR1 LGHDT and CDR2 YNNKEL (reference sequence). This CDR3 is 16 amino acids long. The CDR3 DNA follows: TGTGCCAGCAGCCAAGTGGGCAGCTCTGGGGCCAACGTCCTGACCTTC. The encoded protein is CASSQVGSSGANVLTF.